These T cell receptor beta chains were read from a single sample in a study of OX40 agonist ivuxolimab in advanced cancers. Assay used: immunoSEQ multiplex PCR; TCRdb lists only in-frame clones, some missing. The table shows some 37,000 clones, with roughly 82% occurring only once. The material sequenced was CD4+ or CD8+ T cells sorted from blood, taken in a trial of the OX40 agonist ivuxolimab. The receptors shown here come from an adult with an advanced solid tumor such as melanoma, head and neck, liver or kidney cancer. CDR3s include the opening cysteine and the closing phenylalanine or tryptophan. The D gene is left open where the match is weak. Size tells how often a clone was seen (once, few, many) or the class of an expanded clone, and some rows leave it out.

clone_size: few
d_call: TRBD1
cdr3_length: 16
j_call: TRBJ1-6
v_call: TRBV5-6
cdr3_nt: TGTGCCAGCAGCTTGCCGCAGGGGGCAGGTAATTCACCCCTCCACTTT
cdr3_aa: CASSLPQGAGNSPLHF

clone_size: few
d_call: -
cdr3_length: 15
j_call: TRBJ1-2
v_call: TRBV28
cdr3_nt: TGTGCCAGCAGTTTGGGTCAACGCCTTAACTATGGCTACACCTTC
cdr3_aa: CASSLGQRLNYGYTF

clone_size: -
d_call: TRBD2
cdr3_length: 20
j_call: TRBJ2-3
v_call: TRBV4-1
cdr3_nt: TGCGCCAGCAGCCAAGCGGAGGGGGTTGGCGGGGGGCCTAGCACAGATACGCAGTATTTT
cdr3_aa: CASSQAEGVGGGPSTDTQYF

clone_size: -
d_call: -
cdr3_length: 15
j_call: TRBJ2-1
v_call: TRBV14
cdr3_nt: TGTGCCAGCAGCCAAGACCAGCGGTTGGTCAATGAGCAGTTCTTC
cdr3_aa: CASSQDQRLVNEQFF

clone_size: -
d_call: TRBD2
cdr3_length: 13
j_call: TRBJ2-7
v_call: TRBV11-2
cdr3_nt: TGTGCCAGCAGCTTAGGTGTACGGGAGGCCCAGTACTTC
cdr3_aa: CASSLGVREAQYF

clone_size: few
d_call: TRBD1
cdr3_length: 15
j_call: TRBJ1-6
v_call: TRBV7-6
cdr3_nt: TGTGCCAGCAGCTTAGGGACAGGGGTCAATTCACCCCTCCACTTT
cdr3_aa: CASSLGTGVNSPLHF

clone_size: once
d_call: -
cdr3_length: 13
j_call: TRBJ2-7
v_call: TRBV18
cdr3_nt: TGTGCCAGCTCCCTTTCTACAGGGCCCGAGCAGTACTTC
cdr3_aa: CASSLSTGPEQYF

clone_size: -
d_call: TRBD1
cdr3_length: 15
j_call: TRBJ2-7
v_call: TRBV6-5
cdr3_nt: TGTGCCAGCAGGGAACCGGGACAGGGCATCGACGAGCAGTACTTC
cdr3_aa: CASREPGQGIDEQYF

clone_size: -
d_call: TRBD1
cdr3_length: 12
j_call: TRBJ1-4
v_call: TRBV27
cdr3_nt: TGTGCCAGCAGTGCGCGGACAGGATCGGTGTTTTTT
cdr3_aa: CASSARTGSVFF

clone_size: -
d_call: -
cdr3_length: 11
j_call: TRBJ1-1
v_call: TRBV6-1
cdr3_nt: TGTGCCAGCTCTTTGGACACTGAAGCTTTCTTT
cdr3_aa: CASSLDTEAFF

clone_size: few
d_call: -
cdr3_length: 16
j_call: TRBJ2-5
v_call: TRBV9
cdr3_nt: TGTGCCAGCAGCGTAGAGTCCAGGGGCCCGTGGGAGACCCAGTACTTC
cdr3_aa: CASSVESRGPWETQYF

clone_size: once
d_call: -
cdr3_length: 15
j_call: TRBJ2-2
v_call: TRBV7-9
cdr3_nt: TGTGCCAGCAGTCTAGGCCTCGCGAACACCGGGGAGCTGTTTTTT
cdr3_aa: CASSLGLANTGELFF

clone_size: few
d_call: -
cdr3_length: 14
j_call: TRBJ2-2
v_call: TRBV7-6
cdr3_nt: TGTGCCAGCAGCTCATACGGGACTTCCGGGGAGCTGTTTTTT
cdr3_aa: CASSSYGTSGELFF

clone_size: -
d_call: -
cdr3_length: 16
j_call: TRBJ1-6
v_call: TRBV2
cdr3_nt: TGTGCCAGCAGTGTTGTACTAGGACAGACTTATTCACCCCTCCACTTT
cdr3_aa: CASSVVLGQTYSPLHF

clone_size: once
d_call: -
cdr3_length: 14
j_call: TRBJ1-5
v_call: TRBV6-5
cdr3_nt: TGTGCCAGCAGTCCCCAGGGTAACAATCAGCCCCAGCATTTT
cdr3_aa: CASSPQGNNQPQHF

clone_size: few
d_call: -
cdr3_length: 14
j_call: TRBJ1-4
v_call: TRBV7-6
cdr3_nt: TGTGCCAGCAGCCCCAGACAGAGAAATGAAAAACTGTTTTTT
cdr3_aa: CASSPRQRNEKLFF

clone_size: -
d_call: -
cdr3_length: 14
j_call: TRBJ2-6
v_call: TRBV30
cdr3_nt: TGTGCCTGGAGTTCCCACTCTGGGGCCAACGTCCTGACTTTC
cdr3_aa: CAWSSHSGANVLTF

clone_size: -
d_call: TRBD2
cdr3_length: 16
j_call: TRBJ2-3
v_call: TRBV4-1
cdr3_nt: TGCGCCAGCAGCCAAGAAAGCGGGGGGGTCACAGATACGCAGTATTTT
cdr3_aa: CASSQESGGVTDTQYF

clone_size: -
d_call: -
cdr3_length: 15
j_call: TRBJ1-3
v_call: TRBV4-2
cdr3_nt: TGTGCCAGCAGCCAAACGGGAAGCTCTGGAAACACCATATATTTT
cdr3_aa: CASSQTGSSGNTIYF

clone_size: -
d_call: -
cdr3_length: 15
j_call: TRBJ1-2
v_call: TRBV9
cdr3_nt: TGTGCCAGCAGCGTAGAAGGCCCGGGAGACTATGGCTACACCTTC
cdr3_aa: CASSVEGPGDYGYTF

clone_size: -
d_call: -
cdr3_length: 12
j_call: TRBJ1-5
v_call: TRBV6-1
cdr3_nt: TGTGCCAGTTCACCAAGCAATCAGCCCCAGCATTTT
cdr3_aa: CASSPSNQPQHF

clone_size: once
d_call: -
cdr3_length: 13
j_call: TRBJ2-5
v_call: TRBV5-8
cdr3_nt: TGTGCCAGCAGCATCGTCAGCCGAGAGACCCAGTACTTC
cdr3_aa: CASSIVSRETQYF

clone_size: -
d_call: TRBD1
cdr3_length: 15
j_call: TRBJ1-3
v_call: TRBV23-1
cdr3_nt: TGCGCCAGCTCCGGGGGACAGACGGGCGGAAACACCATATATTTT
cdr3_aa: CASSGGQTGGNTIYF

clone_size: -
d_call: TRBD1
cdr3_length: 15
j_call: TRBJ2-7
v_call: TRBV5-1
cdr3_nt: TGCGCCAGCAGCTCACAGGGGGCTTTCTCCTACGAGCAGTACTTC
cdr3_aa: CASSSQGAFSYEQYF

clone_size: -
d_call: -
cdr3_length: 14
j_call: TRBJ2-3
v_call: TRBV29-1
cdr3_nt: TGCAGCGTTGAAAATAGACAGGTCGGGGATACGCAGTATTTT
cdr3_aa: CSVENRQVGDTQYF

clone_size: -
d_call: TRBD1
cdr3_length: 15
j_call: TRBJ1-5
v_call: TRBV4-1
cdr3_nt: TGCGCCAGCAGCCAAAGCGGGGACAGGTCTCAGCCCCAGCATTTT
cdr3_aa: CASSQSGDRSQPQHF

clone_size: -
d_call: -
cdr3_length: 16
j_call: TRBJ1-3
v_call: TRBV6-6
cdr3_nt: TGTGCCAGCAGTACTGGACTGGGGTTCTCTGGAAACACCATATATTTT
cdr3_aa: CASSTGLGFSGNTIYF